The text below deals with one T cell receptor (beta chain). The antigen is not known. The CDR3 sequence is 15 residues long. The junction had 15 bases not matched to a gene; V was cut back by 5 bases and J by 15 bases. TCRdb recomputed calls from the 5' RACE reads with MiXCR, one row per CDR3 protein. The sample yields approximately 240,000 distinct CDR3 sequences, about an eighth seen once. These data belong to a study of identical twins. Study results and caveats: Not following the same donors, the study drew its conclusions from cross-sectional statistical analysis.

This sequence originates from a woman younger than 30 in good health. The genes are TRBV12-3 or TRBV12-4 and TRBJ2-1; TRBD2 matches 11 bases. The sequencing input was memory (CD45RO+) T cells sorted from blood. DNA for the CDR3: TGTGCCAGCAGTCCCCGACTAGCGGGGCCTGCCCTGGGGTTCTTC. Translation gives CASSPRLAGPALGFF.